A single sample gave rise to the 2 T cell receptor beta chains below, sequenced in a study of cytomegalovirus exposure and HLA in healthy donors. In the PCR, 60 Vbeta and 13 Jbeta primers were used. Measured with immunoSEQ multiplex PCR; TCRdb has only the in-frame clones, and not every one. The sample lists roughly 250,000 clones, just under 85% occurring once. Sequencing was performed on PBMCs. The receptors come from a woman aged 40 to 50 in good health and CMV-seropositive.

The CDR3 reads CASSQSFQGTIYF. The CDR3 nucleotides are TGTGCCAGCAGTCAAAGCTTCCAGGGCACCATATATTTT. The V gene is TRBV6-5, the J gene TRBJ1-3; TRBD1 is a possible D gene (5 bases). The CDR3 is 13 amino acids. Trimming removed 5 bases from V and 9 bases from J, with 14 bases in between. Germline V gene lookup returns CDR1 MNHEY and CDR2 SVGAGI.

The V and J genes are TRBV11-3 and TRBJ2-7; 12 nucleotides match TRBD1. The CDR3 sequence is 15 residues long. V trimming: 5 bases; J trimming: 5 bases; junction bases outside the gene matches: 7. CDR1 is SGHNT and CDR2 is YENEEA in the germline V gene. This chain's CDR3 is CASSPRDRGRDEQYF. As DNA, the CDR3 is TGTGCCAGCAGCCCCCGGGACAGGGGGCGAGACGAGCAGTACTTC.